This is a list of T cell receptor beta chains from one sample in a study of blood T cell repertoires in COVID-19. Using immunoSEQ multiplex PCR, the repertoire was profiled, and TCRdb retains in-frame clones only, with some absent. The sample carries over 350,000 clones, 70% to 90% recorded once. The sequencing sample was made of PBMCs or T cells enriched from blood (not recorded which). The receptors were sampled from a woman aged 18-30 years with acute COVID-19. Both conserved end residues are part of each CDR3. A D gene is named only where the DNA matches it firmly. Part of the rows lack a size; the others show once, few, many or a class for expanded clones.

size	length	V	J	D	CDR3	DNA
-	15	TRBV6-5	TRBJ2-1	-	CASSYVGEGVNEQFF	TGTGCCAGCAGTTACGTGGGAGAAGGTGTCAATGAGCAGTTCTTC
-	13	TRBV19	TRBJ1-5	-	CASSEGIGQPQHF	TGTGCCAGTAGTGAGGGTATAGGACAGCCCCAGCATTTT
-	15	TRBV5-5	TRBJ1-4	-	CASSLAGALNEKLFF	TGTGCCAGCAGCTTGGCAGGGGCCTTAAATGAAAAACTGTTTTTT
once	11	TRBV25-1	TRBJ1-1	-	CASSARAEAFF	TGTGCCAGCAGTGCGAGAGCAGAAGCTTTCTTT
-	15	TRBV9	TRBJ1-1	-	CASSPGHALNTEAFF	TGTGCCAGCAGCCCCGGACACGCGCTGAACACTGAAGCTTTCTTT
-	12	TRBV5-1	TRBJ2-7	TRBD1	CASTLDRDEQYF	TGCGCCAGCACCCTCGACAGGGACGAGCAGTACTTC
-	17	TRBV6-2/TRBV6-3	TRBJ2-6	-	CASSPPTVTSGANVLTF	TGTGCCAGCAGTCCCCCGACAGTTACCTCTGGGGCCAACGTCCTGACTTTC
-	15	TRBV2	TRBJ2-5	-	CASSQLGSGQETQYF	TGTGCCAGCAGCCAGCTTGGTAGCGGACAAGAGACCCAGTACTTC
-	15	TRBV4-3	TRBJ2-7	-	CASSQDWRVAYEQYF	TGCGCCAGCAGCCAAGATTGGAGGGTGGCCTACGAGCAGTACTTC
-	14	TRBV14	TRBJ2-3	TRBD2	CASSPWTSGDTQYF	TGTGCCAGCAGCCCCTGGACTAGCGGAGATACGCAGTATTTT
-	15	TRBV7-9	TRBJ2-3	TRBD1	CASSTRTGDTDTQYF	TGTGCCAGCAGCACACGGACAGGAGACACAGATACGCAGTATTTT
-	15	TRBV7-3	TRBJ2-3	TRBD2	CASSTLAGGTDTQYF	TGTGCCAGCAGCACCTTAGCGGGGGGCACAGATACGCAGTATTTT
-	12	TRBV19	TRBJ2-3	-	CASSISPDTQYF	TGTGCCAGTAGTATTAGCCCTGATACGCAGTATTTT
-	17	TRBV2	TRBJ2-3	-	CASPPTHRAGATDTQYF	TGTGCCAGCCCCCCTACCCATAGGGCAGGGGCTACAGATACGCAGTATTTT
-	13	TRBV16	TRBJ2-1	TRBD2	CASSQAGDNEQFF	TGTGCCAGCAGCCAAGCGGGAGACAATGAGCAGTTCTTC
-	14	TRBV27	TRBJ1-2	-	CASSRPGSNYGYTF	TGTGCCAGCAGCAGGCCAGGTAGTAACTATGGCTACACCTTC
-	15	TRBV7-8	TRBJ1-6	TRBD1	CASSLAGTGESPLHF	TGTGCCAGCAGCTTAGCGGGGACAGGGGAATCACCCCTCCACTTT
-	14	TRBV4-3	TRBJ1-1	-	CASSQSSMNTEAFF	TGCGCCAGCAGCCAGAGCTCAATGAACACTGAAGCTTTCTTT